The clone carrying this TCR beta chain was seen more than once but under ten times. Its antigen is not known. V gave up 5 bases and J gave up 11 bases, with 19 bases separating them. Germline V lookup: CDR1 SGHTA, CDR2 FQGNSA. The CDR3 loop spans 13 amino acids. The data belong to a study of vaccination and CD4 T cells after COVID-19. Study context: Sampling post-COVID took place a median 101 days after diagnosis (range 35 to 161).

The study sequenced cultured CD4+ T cell DNA using the Oncomine TCR Beta short-read assay. Genomic DNA was isolated from cultured CD4+ T cells. TCRdb called the PCR reads again in MiXCR, with one record for every CDR3 protein. Here the sample spans 15,000 to 20,000 distinct CDR3 sequences, 40% to 55% being singletons. Treatment indicated: roughly nine-day PBMC culture with coronavirus spike peptide pools or control peptides (ViraFEST assay). The genes are TRBV7-2 and TRBJ2-7, with no clear D. The clonotype originates from a human donor who had recovered from COVID-19. The sequenced sample was CD4+ T cells from blood, cultured in vitro. The CDR3 loop reads CASSQIGVAGEYF. CDR3 sequence (DNA): TGTGCCAGCAGCCAAATCGGCGTGGCAGGCGAGTACTTC. The full variable domain, with the rest looked up from reference TRBV7-2 and TRBJ2-7, is GAGVSQSPSNKVTEKGKDVELRCDPISGHTALYWYRQSLGQGLEFLIYFQGNSAPDKSGLPSDRFSAERTGGSVSTLTIQRTQQEDSAVYLCASSQIGVAGEYFGPGTRLTVT.